These 19 T cell receptor beta chains share one sample of origin, sequenced in a study of T cells in Graves' hyperthyroidism and ophthalmopathy. Amplification yielded TCR beta CDR3 regions, with RNA transcripts as the source. HTBI primers drove first-round RT-PCR of the TCR CDR3. TCRdb recomputed calls from the multiplex PCR reads with MiXCR, one row per CDR3 protein. The repertoire consists of roughly 200,000 distinct CDR3 sequences, with about 16% occurring once and the leading ten covering about 45%. The sample consisted of blood. Every receptor here comes from a man aged 35-49 years with Graves' hyperthyroidism.

With respect to this clonotype: A much more abundant neighbour one base away suggests this may be a read error. The rearrangement uses TRBV3-2 and TRBJ2-5; the tabulated D call, TRBD2, remains unverified against the DNA. TRBV3-2 is listed as a pseudogene. This CDR3 has 12 amino acids. CDR3 protein: CASIHPRETQYF. The CDR3 DNA sequence: TGTGCCTCCATCCACCCTCGAGAGACCCAGTACTTC.

This chain joins TRBV6-1 and TRBJ2-2; 12 positions agree with TRBD2. Germline loops: CDR1 MNHNS, CDR2 SASEGT. There are 17 residues in the CDR3. The V segment lost 6 bases and the J segment 7 bases; nucleotides outside the gene matches: 12. CDR3 coding DNA: TGTGCCAGCAGGGAGACTAGCGGGGGCCTTAGCGGCGGGGAGCTGTTTTTT. It codes for CASRETSGGLSGGELFF.

This clonotype has a count of ten or more. The chain carries TRBV19 and TRBJ2-7; the match to TRBD1 covers 12 bases. In germline, CDR1 is LNHDA, CDR2 SQIVND (reference sequence). Trimming cost V 5 bases and J 5 bases; bases outside gene matches: 10. The CDR3 consists of 16 residues. The CDR3 sequence is CASSRGTGGLRHEQYF. The CDR3, as DNA: TGTGCCAGTAGTCGCGGGACAGGGGGCTTAAGACACGAGCAGTACTTC. Variable domain in full (rest from reference TRBV19 and TRBJ2-7): DGGITQSPKYLFRKEGQNVTLSCEQNLNHDAMYWYRQDPGQGLRLIYYSQIVNDFQKGDIAEGYSVSREKKESFPLTVTSAQKNPTAFYLCASSRGTGGLRHEQYFGPGTRLTVT.

The rearrangement joins TRBV7-2 to TRBJ2-1; TRBD1 is a possible D gene (5 bases). The CDR3 length is 13 residues. The V gene lost 5 bases and the J gene lost 4 bases, with 9 bases spanning the gap. CDR1 is SGHTA, CDR2 FQGNSA, per germline. CDR3 coding DNA: TGTGCCAGCAGCGAGGACAATTACAATGAGCAGTTCTTC. Its protein is CASSEDNYNEQFF.

This clonotype has a count of ten or more. This chain joins TRBV28 and TRBJ2-2; 7 bases line up with TRBD1. CDR1 is MDHEN, CDR2 SYDVKM, per germline. This CDR3 region has 17 residues. Germline trimming cut 1 base from V and 3 bases from J; bases unmatched to any gene: 8. The DNA of the CDR3 is TGTGCCAGCAGTTTATCCCCGACAGGGTGGGACACCGGGGAGCTGTTTTTT. It is translated as CASSLSPTGWDTGELFF.

The sample holds many counts of this clonotype. The V call is TRBV5-1, the J call TRBJ2-7; possibly TRBD2 for D (5 bases). The V end was cut by 4 bases, the J end by 2 bases, with 19 bases between. Germline values: CDR1 SGHRS, CDR2 YFSETQ. The CDR3 spans 16 residues. The CDR3: CASSLGPAVGTYEQYF. DNA for the CDR3: TGCGCCAGCAGCCTAGGACCAGCGGTGGGGACCTACGAGCAGTACTTC.

This clonotype was counted a few times. The V and J genes are TRBV4-2 and TRBJ2-1, with 8 bases lining up with TRBD2. Trimming cost V 8 bases and J 3 bases; bases outside gene matches: 6. The CDR3 has 14 residues. Germline V gene sequence: CDR1 LGHNA, CDR2 YNFKEQ. The CDR3 nucleotides are TGTGCCAGCGCCGGGGGGGGCAACTACAATGAGCAGTTCTTC. Protein product: CASAGGGNYNEQFF.

The V and J genes are TRBV29-1 and TRBJ2-3, with D perhaps TRBD2 (5 bases). The CDR3 is 13 residues long. The germline CDR1 and CDR2 sequences are SQVTM and ANQGSEA. The germline V and J ends were trimmed by 5 bases and 3 bases, with 12 bases remaining between them. The CDR3 loop is CSVLRGNTDTQYF. CDR3 nucleotides: TGCAGCGTTTTACGGGGAAATACAGATACGCAGTATTTT.

This clonotype was seen repeatedly, ten times or more. The V and J genes are TRBV18 and TRBJ2-5; D unresolved. The V and J ends lost 6 bases and 5 bases respectively, with 16 bases between them. There are 14 residues in the CDR3. From germline, CDR1 is KGHSH and CDR2 LQKENI. CDR3 sequence reads: CASSVLGPRETQYF. The CDR3 DNA sequence: TGTGCCAGCTCCGTCCTAGGGCCCAGGGAGACCCAGTACTTC.

The chain joins TRBV4-3 to TRBJ2-7; 7 bases fit TRBD2. The CDR3 extends over 17 amino acids. Germline assignment: CDR1 LGHNA and CDR2 YSLEER. The junction had 12 bases not matched to a gene; V was cut back by 1 base and J by 3 bases. The CDR3 reads CASSQGNRAGASYEQYF. CDR3 DNA sequence: TGCGCCAGCAGCCAAGGGAACCGGGCGGGAGCAAGCTACGAGCAGTACTTC.

This clonotype was recorded at least ten times. This rearrangement joins TRBV28 to TRBJ2-7; D is unclear. Germline V gives CDR1 MDHEN, CDR2 SYDVKM. V was cut by 7 bases and J by 0 bases, with 13 bases left in between. The CDR3 totals 14 residues. CDR3 nucleotides: TGTGCCAGCACCACTCGACGGAGCTCCTACGAGCAGTACTTC. This gives the protein CASTTRRSSYEQYF.

Of note for this clonotype: This may be a read error, as it is one base from a much larger clone. The CDR3 bases are TGTGCCAGCATCCAAGATTCCGTTGGAAACATTCAGTACTTC. It encodes CASIQDSVGNIQYF. V and J are TRBV3-1 and TRBJ2-4; no firm D call. This CDR3 is built from 14 residues. Looked up from germline, CDR1 is LGHDT and CDR2 is YNNKEL (reference sequence).

This clonotype was detected many times. The chain employs TRBV28 and TRBJ2-4, with TRBD1 matching 9 bases. The CDR3 runs to 17 residues. Per germline, CDR1 MDHEN and CDR2 SYDVKM. V was pared by 5 bases and J by 2 bases, with 10 bases of the junction left unmatched. The CDR3 region has the DNA TGTGCCAGCAGTACTCGGCCGGGACAGGGTTCCAAAAACATTCAGTACTTC. Translation: CASSTRPGQGSKNIQYF.

This clonotype was recorded many times. The chain employs TRBV6-2 or TRBV6-3 and TRBJ2-1; D may be TRBD1 (6 bases). V was shortened by 6 bases and J by 1 base, with 10 bases between the two germline ends. This CDR3 has 14 amino acids. CDR1 is MNHEY and CDR2 is SVGEGT in the germline V gene. CDR3 protein: CASSFRGSYNEQFF. In DNA form, the CDR3 reads TGTGCCAGCAGCTTTAGGGGGTCCTACAATGAGCAGTTCTTC.

This clonotype was counted ten times or more. The V gene is TRBV5-1, the J gene TRBJ1-1; D perhaps matches TRBD1 (5 bases). The CDR3 has 15 amino acids. V was pared by 5 bases and J by 0 bases, with 14 bases between. CDR1 is SGHRS and CDR2 is YFSETQ in the germline V gene. CDR3 coding DNA: TGCGCCAGCAGACCGGGACCGAAAATGAACACTGAAGCTTTCTTT. This codes for CASRPGPKMNTEAFF.

This clonotype was counted ten times or more. The chain employs TRBV20-1 and TRBJ2-7, with 7 bases matching TRBD1. Germline V CDR1 and CDR2: DFQATT, SNEGSKA (reference sequence). The length of the CDR3 is 15 residues. Germline trimming cut 5 bases from V and 3 bases from J; bases unmatched to any gene: 13. CDR3 nucleotides: TGCAGTGCTTCCTCGCGACAGGGAGTCGGCTACGAGCAGTACTTC. Its protein is CSASSRQGVGYEQYF.

This clonotype was recorded many times. The gene calls are TRBV27 and TRBJ1-1; perhaps TRBD1 as D (6 bases). Trimming pared 4 bases from V and 2 bases from J, leaving 17 bases between. The CDR3 loop spans 16 amino acids. Per germline, CDR1 MNHEY and CDR2 SMNVEV (reference sequence). Written as DNA, the CDR3 is TGTGCCAGCAGTTCCCCCCATGAACAGGGAAACACTGAAGCTTTCTTT. This codes for CASSSPHEQGNTEAFF.

This clonotype was picked up many times. The genes are TRBV24-1 and TRBJ2-3; unclear D gene. Per the germline V gene, CDR1 is KGHDR and CDR2 is SFDVKD. The CDR3 is made up of 15 amino acids. The germline V and J ends were trimmed by 3 bases and 1 base, with 10 bases remaining between them. Here the CDR3 DNA reads TGTGCCACCAGTGATCCCGGACGGGGCACAGATACGCAGTATTTT. Encoded protein: CATSDPGRGTDTQYF.

The CDR3 here is CATSSPTGQHSNQPQHF. The CDR3 region has the DNA TGTGCCACCAGCTCCCCAACGGGGCAGCATAGCAATCAGCCCCAGCATTTT. The chain links TRBV15 to TRBJ1-5; a possible D gene is TRBD1 (5 bases). Germline CDR1 and CDR2: LNHNV and YYDKDF (reference sequence). V was clipped by 5 bases and J by 0 bases, with 17 bases between them. There are 17 residues in the CDR3.